Following are 10 T cell receptor beta chains from one sample sequenced in a study of blood T cell repertoires in COVID-19. Sequenced by immunoSEQ multiplex PCR; TCRdb stores in-frame clones only, minus some. The sample lists under 200,000 clones, roughly 88% occurring once. Sequenced input: peripheral blood. All receptors derive from a woman aged 80 or over with active or convalescent COVID-19.

The chain recombines TRBV6-5 with TRBJ2-7, with D maybe TRBD1 (6 bases). Per germline, CDR1 MNHEY and CDR2 SVGAGI. Trimming stripped 7 bases from V and 4 bases from J, with 20 bases between. CDR3 size: 15 residues. CDR3 sequence (DNA): TGTGCCAGCACCCGGGAAAAACAGGGATTTTACGAGCAGTACTTC. It translates to CASTREKQGFYEQYF.

This chain uses TRBV18 with TRBJ1-2, with D perhaps TRBD1 (6 bases). V was trimmed by 3 bases and J by 1 base, leaving 12 bases between them. Germline CDR1 is KGHSH and CDR2 is LQKENI. The CDR3 covers 15 residues. The DNA of the CDR3 is TGTGCCAGCTCACCGAACAGGGTAATTAACTATGGCTACACCTTC. This sequence encodes CASSPNRVINYGYTF.

The chain couples TRBV2 to TRBJ2-6; D is uncertain. This CDR3 region has 15 residues. Germline V lookup: CDR1 SNHLY, CDR2 FYNNEI. The ends were cut back, 8 bases at V and 0 bases at J, with 11 bases in the middle. CDR3 loop: CASDTTSSGANVLTF. In DNA form, the CDR3 reads TGTGCCAGCGACACGACGAGCTCTGGGGCCAACGTCCTGACTTTC.

The chain couples TRBV11-3 to TRBJ1-2, with D unresolved. The ends were cut back, 0 bases at V and 6 bases at J, with 8 bases in the middle. This CDR3 region has 13 residues. The V gene's germline CDR1 is SGHNT and CDR2 YENEEA. The CDR3 spells CASSLDPSHGYTF. Written as DNA, the CDR3 is TGTGCCAGCAGCTTAGATCCCTCCCATGGCTACACCTTC.

The J gene is TRBJ1-2, the V gene TRBV27; TRBD1 is a possible D gene (6 bases). There are 14 residues in the CDR3. Trimming took off 2 bases at V and 8 bases at J, with 15 bases between the two ends. CDR1 and CDR2 from the germline V gene are MNHEY and SMNVEV (reference sequence). The CDR3 nucleotides are TGTGCCAGCAGTTTAGAAGGGGGTTTTGGGGGCTACACCTTC. Amino acid sequence: CASSLEGGFGGYTF.

The chain uses TRBV7-2 and TRBJ2-4; D gene unclear. Trimming removed 7 bases at V and 0 bases at J, with 7 bases between. This CDR3 region has 13 residues. Per the germline V gene, CDR1 is SGHTA and CDR2 is FQGNSA. CDR3 residues: CASTWLAKNIQYF. Written as DNA, the CDR3 is TGTGCCAGCACATGGCTAGCCAAAAACATTCAGTACTTC.

The chain couples TRBV5-1 to TRBJ2-2; 8 bases agree with TRBD1. After removal of 2 bases from V and 5 bases from J, the junction contained 8 bases not matched to a gene. The length of the CDR3 is 16 residues. CDR1 and CDR2 (germline): SGHRS, YFSETQ. The CDR3 loop reads CASSFSGGARTGELFF. The CDR3 DNA follows: TGCGCCAGCAGCTTCTCAGGGGGCGCGAGAACCGGGGAGCTGTTTTTT. Full variable domain (missing parts from reference TRBV5-1 and TRBJ2-2): KAGVTQTPRYLIKTRGQQVTLSCSPISGHRSVSWYQQTPGQGLQFLFEYFSETQRNKGNFPGRFSGRQFSNSRSEMNVSTLELGDSALYLCASSFSGGARTGELFFGEGSRLTVL.

The chain couples TRBV9 to TRBJ2-5; D gene uncertain. This CDR3 spans 15 amino acids. The germline V gene encodes CDR1 SGDLS and CDR2 YYNGEE. Deletions cut 2 bases from V and 2 bases from J, with 13 bases between. The CDR3 nucleotides are TGTGCCAGCAGCGTTGGTCCTAGTCTACAAGAGACCCAGTACTTC. Its protein product is CASSVGPSLQETQYF.

This clone came up once. The chain employs TRBV9 and TRBJ1-2, with D possibly matching TRBD1 (6 bases). The germline V gene encodes CDR1 SGDLS and CDR2 YYNGEE. This CDR3 has 15 residues. Between the trimmed V and J ends, which lost 3 bases and 3 bases, there was a span of 15 bases. The CDR3 coding sequence is TGTGCCAGCAGCGGCAGACAGGCGGCGGACTATGGCTACACCTTC. It is translated as CASSGRQAADYGYTF.

The chain couples TRBV19 to TRBJ1-1; D possibly corresponds to TRBD1 (6 bases). The CDR3 is 15 residues long. Looked up from germline, CDR1 is LNHDA and CDR2 is SQIVND (reference sequence). Deletions cut 5 bases from V and 3 bases from J, with 16 bases between. The CDR3 DNA reads TGTGCCAGTAGTGCAGTGGACAGTTCCGACACTGAAGCTTTCTTT. This translates into CASSAVDSSDTEAFF.